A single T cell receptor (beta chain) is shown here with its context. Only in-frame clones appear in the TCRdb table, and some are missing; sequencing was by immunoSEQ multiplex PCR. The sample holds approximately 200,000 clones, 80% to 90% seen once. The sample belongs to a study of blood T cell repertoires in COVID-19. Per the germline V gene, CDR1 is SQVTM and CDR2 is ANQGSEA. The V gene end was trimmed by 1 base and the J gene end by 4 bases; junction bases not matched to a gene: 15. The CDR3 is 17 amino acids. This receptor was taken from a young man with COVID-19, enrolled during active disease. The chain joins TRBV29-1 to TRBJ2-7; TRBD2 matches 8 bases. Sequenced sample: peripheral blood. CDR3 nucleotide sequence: TGCAGCGTTGAAGGGTCGGGCAGCGGGAGATCTACGTACGAGCAGTACTTC. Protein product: CSVEGSGSGRSTYEQYF.